This T cell receptor beta chain is from a study of shared clonotypes between healthy human individuals. Study results and limitations: Some clonotypes were shared by all four sorted-subset donors, while others were not shared. The non-shared ones had lower generation probabilities than the shared ones. Clonotype sharing among donors was expected to depend on sequencing depth.

Concerning this clone itself: Its antigen remains unidentified.

Nashville, Tennessee was home to all donors, each a Caucasian adult. Deep-level assay runs were performed. Assay used: immunoSEQ multiplex PCR; TCRdb lists only in-frame clones, some missing. The sample lists over 850,000 clones, around 78% occurring once. Germline V gives CDR1 MNHNS, CDR2 SASEGT. V shed 2 bases and J 0 bases; nucleotides not matched to a gene: 4. The CDR3 sequence is 16 residues long. Input material: memory CD4+ T cells from PBMCs. Subset given: CD45RA-negative fraction. This sequence originates from a young man in good health. Some clones in this sample may be carry-over from other donors' samples. The chain joins TRBV6-1 to TRBJ1-3; 7 bases map to TRBD1. Here the CDR3 reads CASSEKGGGSGNTIYF. Here the CDR3 DNA reads TGTGCCAGCAGTGAAAAAGGGGGCGGCTCTGGAAACACCATATATTTT.